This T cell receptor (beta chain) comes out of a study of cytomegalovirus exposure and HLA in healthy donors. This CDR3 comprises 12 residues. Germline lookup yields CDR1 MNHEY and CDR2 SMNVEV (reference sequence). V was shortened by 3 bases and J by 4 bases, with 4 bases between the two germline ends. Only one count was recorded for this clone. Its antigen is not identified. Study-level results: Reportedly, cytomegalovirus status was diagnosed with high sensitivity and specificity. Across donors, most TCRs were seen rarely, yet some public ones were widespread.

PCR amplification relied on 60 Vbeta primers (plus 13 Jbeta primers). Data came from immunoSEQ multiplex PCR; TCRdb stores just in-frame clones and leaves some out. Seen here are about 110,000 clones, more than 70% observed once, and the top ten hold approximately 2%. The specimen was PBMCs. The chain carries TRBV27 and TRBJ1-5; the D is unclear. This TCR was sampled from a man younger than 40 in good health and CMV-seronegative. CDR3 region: CASSFRNQPQHF. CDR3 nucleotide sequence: TGTGCCAGCAGTTTCCGTAATCAGCCCCAGCATTTT.